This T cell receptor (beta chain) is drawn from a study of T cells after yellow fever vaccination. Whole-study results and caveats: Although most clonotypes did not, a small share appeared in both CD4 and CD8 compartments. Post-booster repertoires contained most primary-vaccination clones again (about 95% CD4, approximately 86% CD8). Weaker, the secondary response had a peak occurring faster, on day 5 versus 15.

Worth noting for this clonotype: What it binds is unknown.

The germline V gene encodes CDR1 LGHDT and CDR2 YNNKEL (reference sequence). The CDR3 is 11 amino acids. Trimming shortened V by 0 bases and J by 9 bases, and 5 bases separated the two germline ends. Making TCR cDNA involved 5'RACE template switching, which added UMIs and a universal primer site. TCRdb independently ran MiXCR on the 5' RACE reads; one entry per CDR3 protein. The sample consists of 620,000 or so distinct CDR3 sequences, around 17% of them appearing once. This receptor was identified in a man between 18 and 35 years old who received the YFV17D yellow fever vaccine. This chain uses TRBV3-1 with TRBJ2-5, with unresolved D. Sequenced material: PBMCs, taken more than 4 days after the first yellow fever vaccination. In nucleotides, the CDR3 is TGTGCCAGCAGCCAAGAATCGGCCCAGTACTTC. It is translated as CASSQESAQYF.